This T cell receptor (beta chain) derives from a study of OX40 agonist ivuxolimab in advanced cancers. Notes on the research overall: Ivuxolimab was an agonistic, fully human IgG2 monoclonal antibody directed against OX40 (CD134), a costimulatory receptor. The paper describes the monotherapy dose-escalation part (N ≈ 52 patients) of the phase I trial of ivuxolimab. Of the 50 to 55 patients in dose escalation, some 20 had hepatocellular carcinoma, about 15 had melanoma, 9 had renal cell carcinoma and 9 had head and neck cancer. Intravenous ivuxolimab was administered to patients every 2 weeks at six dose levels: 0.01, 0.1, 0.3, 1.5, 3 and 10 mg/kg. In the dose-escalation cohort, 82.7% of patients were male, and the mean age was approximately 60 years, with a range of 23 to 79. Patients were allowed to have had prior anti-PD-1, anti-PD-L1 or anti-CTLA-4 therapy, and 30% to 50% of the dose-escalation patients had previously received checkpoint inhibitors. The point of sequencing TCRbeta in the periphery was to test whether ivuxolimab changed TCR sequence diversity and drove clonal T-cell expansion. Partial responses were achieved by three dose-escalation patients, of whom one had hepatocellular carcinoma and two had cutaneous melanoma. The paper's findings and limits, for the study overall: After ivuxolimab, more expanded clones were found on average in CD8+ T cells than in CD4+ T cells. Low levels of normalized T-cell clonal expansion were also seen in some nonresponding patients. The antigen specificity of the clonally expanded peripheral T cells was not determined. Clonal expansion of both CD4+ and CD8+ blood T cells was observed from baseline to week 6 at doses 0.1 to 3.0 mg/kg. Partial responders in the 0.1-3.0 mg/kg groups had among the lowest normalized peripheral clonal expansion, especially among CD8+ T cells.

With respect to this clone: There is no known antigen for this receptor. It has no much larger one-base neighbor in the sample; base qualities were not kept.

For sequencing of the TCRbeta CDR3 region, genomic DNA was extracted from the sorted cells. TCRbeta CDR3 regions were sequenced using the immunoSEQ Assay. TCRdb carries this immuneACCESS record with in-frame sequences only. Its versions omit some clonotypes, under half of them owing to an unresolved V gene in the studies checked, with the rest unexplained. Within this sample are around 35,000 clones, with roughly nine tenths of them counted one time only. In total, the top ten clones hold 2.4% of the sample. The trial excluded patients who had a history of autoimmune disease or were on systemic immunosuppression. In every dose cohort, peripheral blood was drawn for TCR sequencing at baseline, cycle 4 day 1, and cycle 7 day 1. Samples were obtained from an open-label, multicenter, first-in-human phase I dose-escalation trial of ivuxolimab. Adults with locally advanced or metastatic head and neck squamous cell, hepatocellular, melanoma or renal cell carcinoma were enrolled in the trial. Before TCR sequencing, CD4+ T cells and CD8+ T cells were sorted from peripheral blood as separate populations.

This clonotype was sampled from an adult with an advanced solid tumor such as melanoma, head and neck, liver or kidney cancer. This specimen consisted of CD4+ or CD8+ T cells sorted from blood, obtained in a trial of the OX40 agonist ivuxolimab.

This receptor carries the CDR3 CASSLGSSGNQPQHF. The DNA is TGTGCCAGCAGCTTAGGCAGCTCGGGCAATCAGCCCCAGCATTTT. Rearrangement joined TRBV5-8 to TRBJ1-5, with the identity of the D gene unclear. V is shortened by 2 bases, J by 2 bases, and the region joining them spans 11 bases. CDR1 SGHTS and CDR2 YDEGEE were looked up in the germline V gene. The CDR3 spans 15 residues, from the cysteine through the phenylalanine. The CDR3 DNA has 45 bases and is translated from base 1.